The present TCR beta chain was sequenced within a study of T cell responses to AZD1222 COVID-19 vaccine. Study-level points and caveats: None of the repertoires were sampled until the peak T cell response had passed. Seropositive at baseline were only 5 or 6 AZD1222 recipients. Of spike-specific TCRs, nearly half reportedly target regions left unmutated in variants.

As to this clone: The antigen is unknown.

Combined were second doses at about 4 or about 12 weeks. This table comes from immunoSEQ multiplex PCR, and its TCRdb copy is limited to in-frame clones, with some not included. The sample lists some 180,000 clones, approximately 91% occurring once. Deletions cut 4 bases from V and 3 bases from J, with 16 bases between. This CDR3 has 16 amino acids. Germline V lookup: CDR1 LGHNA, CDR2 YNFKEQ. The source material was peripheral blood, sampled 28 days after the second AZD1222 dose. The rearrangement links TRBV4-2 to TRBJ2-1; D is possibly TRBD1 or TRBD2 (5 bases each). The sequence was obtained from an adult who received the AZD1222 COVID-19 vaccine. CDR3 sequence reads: CASSRGRDRGYNEQFF. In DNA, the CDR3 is TGTGCCAGCAGCCGGGGTAGGGACCGGGGCTACAATGAGCAGTTCTTC.